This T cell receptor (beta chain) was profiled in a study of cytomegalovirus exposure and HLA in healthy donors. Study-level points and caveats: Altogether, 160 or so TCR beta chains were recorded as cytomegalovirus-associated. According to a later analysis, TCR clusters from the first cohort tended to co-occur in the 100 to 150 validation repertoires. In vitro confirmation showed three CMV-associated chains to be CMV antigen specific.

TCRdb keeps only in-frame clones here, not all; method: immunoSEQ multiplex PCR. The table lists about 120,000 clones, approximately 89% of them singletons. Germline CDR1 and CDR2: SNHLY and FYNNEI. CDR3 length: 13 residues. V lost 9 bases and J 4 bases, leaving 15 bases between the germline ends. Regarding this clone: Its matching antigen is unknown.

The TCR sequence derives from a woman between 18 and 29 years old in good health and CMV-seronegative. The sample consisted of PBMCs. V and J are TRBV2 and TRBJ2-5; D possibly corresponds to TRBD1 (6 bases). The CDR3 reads CAREQGRGETQYF. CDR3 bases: TGTGCCAGGGAACAGGGTAGAGGAGAGACCCAGTACTTC.